This T cell receptor (beta chain) was obtained from a study of cytomegalovirus exposure and HLA in healthy donors. Germline V gives CDR1 KGHSH, CDR2 LQKENI. V was trimmed by 3 bases and J by 2 bases, leaving 10 bases between them. CDR3 length: 14 residues. Sequencing was performed with immunoSEQ multiplex PCR; in TCRdb, only in-frame clones are kept and a portion is missing. There are over 250,000 clones in the sample; 65% to 90% occur only once, and roughly 1% lies in the top ten. The TCR comes from a woman aged 18-29 years in good health and CMV-seronegative. Input material: PBMCs. The chain combines TRBV18 with TRBJ2-5, with D possibly being TRBD1 (6 bases). Here the CDR3 DNA reads TGTGCCAGCTCACCCGGGACAAATCAAGAGACCCAGTACTTC. This sequence encodes CASSPGTNQETQYF.